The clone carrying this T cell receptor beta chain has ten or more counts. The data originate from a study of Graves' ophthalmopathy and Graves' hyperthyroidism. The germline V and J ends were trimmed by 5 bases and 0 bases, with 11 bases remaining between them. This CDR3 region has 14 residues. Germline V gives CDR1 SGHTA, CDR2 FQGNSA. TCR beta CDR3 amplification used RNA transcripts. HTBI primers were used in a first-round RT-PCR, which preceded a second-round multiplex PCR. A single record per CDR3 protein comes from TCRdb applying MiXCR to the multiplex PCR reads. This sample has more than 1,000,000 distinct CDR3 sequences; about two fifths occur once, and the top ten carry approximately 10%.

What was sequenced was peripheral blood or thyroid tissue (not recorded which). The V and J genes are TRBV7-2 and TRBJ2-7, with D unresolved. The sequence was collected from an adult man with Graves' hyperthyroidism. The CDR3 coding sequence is TGTGCCAGCAGCCCGAATTCACTCTCCTACGAGCAGTACTTC. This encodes CASSPNSLSYEQYF. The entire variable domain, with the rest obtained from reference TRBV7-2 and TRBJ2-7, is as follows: GAGVSQSPSNKVTEKGKDVELRCDPISGHTALYWYRQSLGQGLEFLIYFQGNSAPDKSGLPSDRFSAERTGGSVSTLTIQRTQQEDSAVYLCASSPNSLSYEQYFGPGTRLTVT.